This T cell receptor (beta chain) was sequenced for a study of T cell repertoires in cytomegalovirus infection. Study information: It can be stated that public TCR beta signatures indicated CMV infection as well as a matching HLA type.

TCRdb fed the reads into MiXCR, producing one record per CDR3 protein. The data contain some 920,000 distinct CDR3 sequences, less than 40% of them singletons. In the case of this clonotype: The antigen remains unidentified.

The sequencing used cultured CD8+ T cells from PBMCs, collected from culture after CMV antigen stimulation. This TCR was recovered from a human donor in good health (CMV status not recorded). Some clones in this sample may be carry-over from other donors' samples.

The CDR3: CASRDTPADTEAFF. The CDR3 nucleotides read TGTGCCAGCCGGGACACCCCTGCGGACACTGAAGCTTTCTTT. The rearrangement uses TRBV19 and TRBJ1-1, with D tentatively TRBD1 (6 bases). Germline lookup yields CDR1 LNHDA and CDR2 SQIVND (reference sequence). The CDR3 runs 14 residues. Trimming pared 9 bases from V and 3 bases from J, leaving 17 bases between.